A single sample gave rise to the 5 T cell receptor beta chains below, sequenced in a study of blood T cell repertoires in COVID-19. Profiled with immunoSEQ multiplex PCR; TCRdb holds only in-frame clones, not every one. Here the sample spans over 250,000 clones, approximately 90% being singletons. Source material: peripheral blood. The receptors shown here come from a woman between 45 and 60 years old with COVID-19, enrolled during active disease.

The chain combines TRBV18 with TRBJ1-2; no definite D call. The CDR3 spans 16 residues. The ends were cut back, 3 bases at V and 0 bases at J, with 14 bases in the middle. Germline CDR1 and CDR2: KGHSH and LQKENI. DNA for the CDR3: TGTGCCAGCTCACCGTCGGCTGCGGCCACTAACTATGGCTACACCTTC. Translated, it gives CASSPSAAATNYGYTF.

This chain's CDR3 is CASSSPGTGGDRAYEQYF. In nucleotides, the CDR3 is TGCGCCAGCAGCTCCCCCGGGACAGGGGGCGACCGGGCCTACGAGCAGTACTTC. The genes are TRBV5-1 and TRBJ2-7, with 12 bases aligning to TRBD1. CDR3 length equals 18 residues. V was clipped by 3 bases and J by 2 bases; unmatched bases: 12. From germline, CDR1 is SGHRS and CDR2 YFSETQ.

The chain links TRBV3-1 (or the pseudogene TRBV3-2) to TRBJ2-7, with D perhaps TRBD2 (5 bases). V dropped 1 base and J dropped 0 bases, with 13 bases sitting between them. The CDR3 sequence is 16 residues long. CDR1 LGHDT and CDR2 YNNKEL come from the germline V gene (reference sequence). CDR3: CASSQVGRGPSYEQYF. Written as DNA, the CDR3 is TGTGCCAGCAGCCAAGTCGGGCGAGGGCCCTCCTACGAGCAGTACTTC.

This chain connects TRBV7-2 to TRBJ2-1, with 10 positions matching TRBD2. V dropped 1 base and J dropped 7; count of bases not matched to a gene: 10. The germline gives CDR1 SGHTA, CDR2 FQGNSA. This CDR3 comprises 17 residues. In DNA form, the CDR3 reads TGTGCCAGCAGCTTAGGTCGGTCTAGCGGGAGCATTAATGAGCAGTTCTTC. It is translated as CASSLGRSSGSINEQFF.

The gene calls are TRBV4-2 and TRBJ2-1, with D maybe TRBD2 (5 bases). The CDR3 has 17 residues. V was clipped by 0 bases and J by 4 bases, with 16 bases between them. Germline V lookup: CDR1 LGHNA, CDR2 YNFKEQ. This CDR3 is CASSQDPLGGGYNEQFF. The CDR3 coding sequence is TGTGCCAGCAGCCAAGACCCACTCGGAGGAGGTTACAATGAGCAGTTCTTC.